The T cell receptor beta chain under discussion was sequenced for a study of blood T cell repertoires in COVID-19. Study background: Material from acute and convalescent COVID-19 was sourced from the United States, Italy and Spain.

Followed over time, Seattle patients had been enrolled while infection was active. Original analysis: Estimated nucleated cell counts came from reference gene primer amplification. TCRdb's copy holds only in-frame clones and misses some; the assay was immunoSEQ multiplex PCR. The DNA gave D and trimming, while V, J and clone size come from that table. This table has about 220,000 clones, 65% to 90% appearing once. Between the trimmed V and J ends, which lost 2 bases and 3 bases, there was a span of 15 bases. CDR3 length: 16 amino acids. The germline gives CDR1 SGHNT, CDR2 YYREEE (reference sequence). This receptor was identified in a woman in her 70s with COVID-19, enrolled during active disease. Source material: peripheral blood. V and J are TRBV5-4 and TRBJ1-5, with D perhaps matching TRBD1 (5 bases). CDR3 nucleotides: TGTGCCAGCAGCTTTAAGGGTGGGGGGGTCAATCAGCCCCAGCATTTT. Its translation: CASSFKGGGVNQPQHF. The full variable domain, with the rest looked up from reference TRBV5-4 and TRBJ1-5, is ETGVTQSPTHLIKTRGQQVTLRCSSQSGHNTVSWYQQALGQGPQFIFQYYREEENGRGNFPPRFSGLQFPNYSSELNVNALELDDSALYLCASSFKGGGVNQPQHFGDGTRLSIL.